This T cell receptor (beta chain) was recovered during a study of blood T cell repertoires in COVID-19. Study-level background: COVID-19 samples collected from the United States, Italy and Spain covered acute and convalescent phases. T cells, B-cell-depleted T cells, or PBMCs supplied cDNA or gDNA.

TCRdb's table, derived via immunoSEQ multiplex PCR, lists solely in-frame clones and lacks some. The sample has about 53,000 clones, 85% to 90% seen once. The TCR sequence derives from a man in his fifties with acute or convalescent COVID-19. Sequenced: peripheral blood.

CDR3 loop: CASSPGGRYTGELFF. Here the CDR3 DNA reads TGTGCCAGCAGTCCCGGAGGGAGGTACACCGGGGAGCTGTTTTTT. The chain uses TRBV28 and TRBJ2-2; D might be TRBD2 (6 bases). Per the germline V gene, CDR1 is MDHEN and CDR2 is SYDVKM. Trimming pared 5 bases from V and 3 bases from J, leaving 13 bases between. CDR3 length: 15 amino acids.